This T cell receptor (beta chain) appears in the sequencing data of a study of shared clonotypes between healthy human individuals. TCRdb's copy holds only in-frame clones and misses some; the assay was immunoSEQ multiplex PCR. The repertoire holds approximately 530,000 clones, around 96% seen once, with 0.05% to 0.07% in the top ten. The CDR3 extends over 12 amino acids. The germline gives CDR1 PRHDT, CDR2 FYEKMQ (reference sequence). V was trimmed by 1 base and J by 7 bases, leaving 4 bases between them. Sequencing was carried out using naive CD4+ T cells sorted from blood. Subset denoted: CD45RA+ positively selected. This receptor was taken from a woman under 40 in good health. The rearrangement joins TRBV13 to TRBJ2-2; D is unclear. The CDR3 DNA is TGTGCCAGCAGCTTAGTAAACGGGGAGCTGTTTTTT. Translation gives CASSLVNGELFF.